These T cell receptor beta chains were read from a single sample in a study of CD8+CD57+ T cells in acquired aplastic anemia. TCRdb re-called the reads through MiXCR, storing one row per CDR3 protein. The profile covers approximately 190,000 distinct CDR3 sequences, with less than 60% appearing a single time and approximately 9.7% taken by the ten largest. Sample: sorted CD4+, CD8+, or CD8+CD57+ T cells (not recorded which) from PBMCs. Source of these receptors: a human donor with aplastic anemia. Each CDR3 is given with its conserved first and last residue. The order of the fields is D gene, V gene, CDR3 protein. A D gene is named only where the DNA matches it firmly.

D gene: -; V gene: TRBV20-1; CDR3 protein: CSARDPGSDEQYF
D gene: -; V gene: TRBV7-2; CDR3 protein: CASSLRANQPQHF
D gene: TRBD1; V gene: TRBV10-2; CDR3 protein: CASATGANQPQHF
D gene: TRBD2; V gene: TRBV25-1; CDR3 protein: CASGTPRVLAGGGEQFF
D gene: TRBD1; V gene: TRBV2; CDR3 protein: CASRPGTGSNQPQYF
D gene: -; V gene: TRBV5-1; CDR3 protein: CASSHPDTGELFF
D gene: -; V gene: TRBV19; CDR3 protein: CASMPADGTQYF
D gene: TRBD2; V gene: TRBV29-1; CDR3 protein: CSVVGAGDETQYF
D gene: -; V gene: TRBV24-1; CDR3 protein: CATSGPTAISGNTIYF
D gene: TRBD2; V gene: TRBV9; CDR3 protein: CASSRGGTSTDTQYF
D gene: -; V gene: TRBV19; CDR3 protein: CASSMRQGDQETQYF
D gene: TRBD2; V gene: TRBV5-4; CDR3 protein: CASSLRLAGGVRNEQYF
D gene: TRBD2; V gene: TRBV19; CDR3 protein: CASSPASPSGRKYF
D gene: TRBD2; V gene: TRBV25-1; CDR3 protein: CASSERVTGGLAGVETQYF
D gene: TRBD2; V gene: TRBV19; CDR3 protein: CASSLGLADYEQYF
D gene: TRBD1; V gene: TRBV14; CDR3 protein: CASRGQGSQETQYF
D gene: -; V gene: TRBV14; CDR3 protein: CASSQTRTLKAETQYF
D gene: -; V gene: TRBV2; CDR3 protein: CASSEGGVAGYGYTF
D gene: -; V gene: TRBV15; CDR3 protein: CATSFYTGELFF
D gene: TRBD1; V gene: TRBV19; CDR3 protein: CASSNRDSSSYEQYF
D gene: TRBD1; V gene: TRBV10-3; CDR3 protein: CAISPGQGSDTQYF
D gene: -; V gene: TRBV12-3/TRBV12-4; CDR3 protein: CASSLDGYNEQFF
D gene: -; V gene: TRBV19; CDR3 protein: CASSVAIGQGQTIQYF
D gene: TRBD2; V gene: TRBV20-1; CDR3 protein: CSVVAGGQRDTQYF
D gene: -; V gene: TRBV10-3; CDR3 protein: CAISESIGRPQHF
D gene: -; V gene: TRBV10-3; CDR3 protein: CAIRSQSTDTQYF
D gene: -; V gene: TRBV4-2; CDR3 protein: CASSQDRVAVELLF
D gene: -; V gene: TRBV7-2; CDR3 protein: CASSLISKDTIYF
D gene: -; V gene: TRBV20-1; CDR3 protein: CSARARGESPLHF
D gene: -; V gene: TRBV18; CDR3 protein: CASSPQGESGYTF
D gene: -; V gene: TRBV29-1; CDR3 protein: CSVGREHTF
D gene: -; V gene: TRBV10-3; CDR3 protein: CAISDGGNYGYTF
D gene: -; V gene: TRBV7-9; CDR3 protein: CASSFIWGRNTEAFF
D gene: -; V gene: TRBV20-1; CDR3 protein: CSARGRTGTYNSPLHF
D gene: -; V gene: TRBV29-1; CDR3 protein: CSVVVGGQGEQYF
D gene: -; V gene: TRBV9; CDR3 protein: CASSDQVANSPLHF
D gene: -; V gene: TRBV5-1; CDR3 protein: CASSFTSGADVLTF
D gene: TRBD1; V gene: TRBV10-3; CDR3 protein: CAIRETGVGSYEQYF
D gene: -; V gene: TRBV25-1; CDR3 protein: CTSREDNSYEQYF
D gene: TRBD1; V gene: TRBV25-1; CDR3 protein: CASARGQGRYEQYF
D gene: TRBD1; V gene: TRBV5-1; CDR3 protein: CASRRTGQGLNEQFF
D gene: -; V gene: TRBV7-9; CDR3 protein: CASSLDTTPSDTQYF
D gene: -; V gene: TRBV2; CDR3 protein: CASSGIPTDTEAFF
D gene: -; V gene: TRBV7-2; CDR3 protein: CASSLDGLHEQYF
D gene: TRBD1; V gene: TRBV5-1; CDR3 protein: CASSFDRGKNGYTF
D gene: TRBD2; V gene: TRBV5-1; CDR3 protein: CASSRLAGSNEQFF
D gene: -; V gene: TRBV6-1; CDR3 protein: CASGPSGFYGYTF
D gene: -; V gene: TRBV11-3; CDR3 protein: CASSAQAAGDYEQYF
D gene: TRBD1; V gene: TRBV19; CDR3 protein: CASSSGQGASYGYTF
D gene: -; V gene: TRBV7-9; CDR3 protein: CATSFSGLDEQYF
D gene: -; V gene: TRBV4-1; CDR3 protein: CASTIGPNNSPLHF
D gene: -; V gene: TRBV6-1; CDR3 protein: CASTVGGPGDTQYF
D gene: -; V gene: TRBV12-3/TRBV12-4; CDR3 protein: CASTGDGGTEAFF
D gene: -; V gene: TRBV29-1; CDR3 protein: CSVMSGSYEQYF
D gene: TRBD1; V gene: TRBV5-1; CDR3 protein: CASSGLWTGEFNEQFF
D gene: TRBD1; V gene: TRBV27; CDR3 protein: CASRLTGGAETQYF
D gene: -; V gene: TRBV7-3; CDR3 protein: CASSLIPDTEAFF